The 26 T cell receptor beta chains in this list originate from one sample, sequenced in a study of T cell repertoires in cytomegalovirus infection. TCRdb re-called the reads with MiXCR, one entry per CDR3 protein. The sample shows 400,000 or so distinct CDR3 sequences, over 15% of them seen only once. Sequencing input: PBMCs. All receptors derive from a human donor in good health (CMV status not recorded). Some clones in this sample may be carry-over from other donors' samples.

This clonotype was recorded at least ten times. The chain carries TRBV28 and TRBJ2-3; the D is unclear. With 7 bases removed from V and 2 bases from J, the gap between germline ends came to 10 bases. In germline, CDR1 is MDHEN, CDR2 SYDVKM. The CDR3 contains 13 residues. This CDR3 is CASTLTNTDTQYF. CDR3 nucleotides: TGTGCCAGCACCCTAACGAACACAGATACGCAGTATTTT.

This clonotype was counted at least ten times. The chain employs TRBV5-5 and TRBJ2-3; D possibly corresponds to TRBD1 (6 bases). Trimming took 4 bases from V and 2 from J, leaving 14 bases between them. CDR3 length: 15 residues. The germline V gene encodes CDR1 SGHKS and CDR2 YYEKEE (reference sequence). The CDR3 DNA is TGTGCCAGCAGCGCGTACAGGGTATACACAGATACGCAGTATTTT. It codes for CASSAYRVYTDTQYF.

This clonotype was seen many times. This chain joins TRBV7-9 and TRBJ1-4, with a weak D call TRBD1 (6 bases). The V gene's germline CDR1 is SEHNR and CDR2 FQNEAQ (reference sequence). The CDR3 is made up of 13 amino acids. Trimming took off 5 bases at V and 8 bases at J, with 12 bases between the two ends. The CDR3 DNA follows: TGTGCCAGCAGCCGTGGGAGGGGGGAAAAACTGTTTTTT. This sequence encodes CASSRGRGEKLFF.

This rearrangement joins TRBV5-1 to TRBJ2-7; 11 bases align to TRBD2. Losses at the gene ends were 6 bases for V and 3 bases for J; bases not matched to a gene: 8. Germline V gene sequence: CDR1 SGHRS, CDR2 YFSETQ. The CDR3 covers 15 residues. The DNA of the CDR3 is TGCGCCAGCAATATAGCGGGAGGGCCGCACTACGAGCAGTACTTC. Its translation is CASNIAGGPHYEQYF.

This chain uses TRBV20-1 with TRBJ2-7, with D hard to call. This CDR3 region has 12 residues. Deletions cut 6 bases from V and 2 bases from J, with 11 bases between. The V gene's germline CDR1 is DFQATT and CDR2 SNEGSKA (reference sequence). CDR3 residues: CSALPEAYEQYF. CDR3 bases: TGCAGTGCCCTCCCTGAGGCCTACGAGCAGTACTTC.

The rearrangement joins TRBV6-2 or TRBV6-3 to TRBJ1-1; unclear D gene. The length of the CDR3 is 16 residues. Germline loops: CDR1 MNHEY, CDR2 SVGEGT. Trimming took off 8 bases at V and 0 bases at J, with 19 bases between the two ends. CDR3 nucleotide sequence: TGTGCCAGCTCTTGGGCCTTGGACGGCTTGAACACTGAAGCTTTCTTT. Protein sequence: CASSWALDGLNTEAFF.

This clonotype was seen more than once but under ten times. V usage is TRBV2 and J usage is TRBJ2-7; 9 bases fit TRBD1. V gave up 8 bases and J gave up 2 bases; unmatched junction bases: 13. The germline V gene encodes CDR1 SNHLY and CDR2 FYNNEI. This CDR3 has 16 amino acids. The CDR3 sequence: CASGGQGSGWTYEQYF. The DNA of the CDR3 is TGTGCCAGCGGGGGACAGGGCTCAGGGTGGACCTACGAGCAGTACTTC.

Worth noting for this clonotype: The junction departs from the called germline gene at one end, perhaps through a read error. The chain has TRBV20-1 and TRBJ2-3; weak D call: TRBD1 (5 bases). CDR3 length equals 13 residues. CDR1 is DFQATT, CDR2 SNEGSKA, per germline (reference sequence). In DNA form, the CDR3 reads TGCAGCGCCCGGACACCGAGCACAGAGACGCAGTATTTT. It is translated as CSARTPSTETQYF.

Ten or more counts support this clonotype. The J gene is TRBJ2-5, the V gene TRBV7-2; the D is unclear. In germline, CDR1 is SGHTA, CDR2 FQGNSA. This CDR3 has 15 amino acids. V was shortened by 0 bases and J by 5 bases, with 13 bases between the two germline ends. CDR3: CASSLAHWFGETQYF. The CDR3 coding sequence is TGTGCCAGCAGCTTAGCGCATTGGTTCGGGGAGACCCAGTACTTC. The variable domain in full, with the rest retrieved from reference TRBV7-2 and TRBJ2-5, is GAGVSQSPSNKVTEKGKDVELRCDPISGHTALYWYRQSLGQGLEFLIYFQGNSAPDKSGLPSDRFSAERTGGSVSTLTIQRTQQEDSAVYLCASSLAHWFGETQYFGPGTRLLVL.

There are many counts of this clonotype. The gene calls are TRBV7-2 and TRBJ2-3, with 8 nucleotides matching TRBD2. This CDR3 has 14 residues. Germline CDR1 and CDR2: SGHTA and FQGNSA. Trimming removed 1 base from V and 5 bases from J; junction bases left unmatched: 2. CDR3 nucleotide sequence: TGTGCCAGCAGCTTAGTGGCGGGGGGAGATACGCAGTATTTT. Translated: CASSLVAGGDTQYF. The variable domain in full, with the rest retrieved from reference TRBV7-2 and TRBJ2-3, is GAGVSQSPSNKVTEKGKDVELRCDPISGHTALYWYRQSLGQGLEFLIYFQGNSAPDKSGLPSDRFSAERTGGSVSTLTIQRTQQEDSAVYLCASSLVAGGDTQYFGPGTRLTVL.

The CDR3 loop reads CASSLGLAGWADQPQHF. The DNA of the CDR3 is TGTGCCAGCAGTTTAGGTTTGGCAGGTTGGGCGGATCAGCCCCAGCATTTT. This chain links TRBV12-3 or TRBV12-4 with TRBJ1-5, with D unclear. Trimming stripped 1 base from V and 5 bases from J, with 18 bases between. The CDR3 runs to 17 residues.

This clonotype appeared many times. The chain uses TRBV7-2 and TRBJ2-1; TRBD2 aligns across 7 bases. From germline, CDR1 is SGHTA and CDR2 FQGNSA. The V gene end was trimmed by 6 bases and the J gene end by 2 bases; junction bases not matched to a gene: 10. The CDR3 runs to 16 residues. The CDR3, as DNA: TGTGCCAGCAGAGAGGCGGGAGCGGTACCCTACAATGAGCAGTTCTTC. As protein: CASREAGAVPYNEQFF.

V usage is TRBV19 and J usage is TRBJ2-1; no clear D. Trimming took off 9 bases at V and 0 bases at J, with 12 bases between the two ends. The CDR3 runs to 14 residues. Germline V gene lookup returns CDR1 LNHDA and CDR2 SQIVND (reference sequence). DNA of the CDR3: TGTGCCAGCCAGATCCAGAGCTCCTACAATGAGCAGTTCTTC. Its translation: CASQIQSSYNEQFF.

There are many counts of this clonotype. The chain has TRBV7-2 and TRBJ2-5; the D gene could be TRBD1 or TRBD2 (5 bases each). V shed 5 bases and J shed 5 bases, with 12 bases lying between them. Germline V CDR1 and CDR2: SGHTA, FQGNSA. The CDR3 spans 13 residues. The CDR3 sequence is CASSEGTHETQYF. CDR3 in DNA: TGTGCCAGCAGCGAAGGGACGCATGAGACCCAGTACTTC.

This clonotype was seen a few times. The chain has TRBV5-4 and TRBJ2-3; 8 nucleotides match TRBD1. This CDR3 is 16 amino acids long. CDR1 and CDR2 (germline): SGHNT, YYREEE (reference sequence). The ends lost 4 bases at V and 4 bases at J; junction bases unmatched: 11. The CDR3 DNA reads TGTGCCAGCAGCCCCAGGGCAGGGGGCGCCGCAGATACGCAGTATTTT. The encoded protein is CASSPRAGGAADTQYF.

The sample holds a few counts of this clonotype. This chain connects TRBV20-1 to TRBJ2-3; 7 bases align to TRBD2. With 7 bases clipped from V and 0 bases from J, the junction kept 4 bases outside the gene matches. The germline V gene has CDR1 DFQATT and CDR2 SNEGSKA (reference sequence). This CDR3 has 13 amino acids. DNA for the CDR3: TGCAGTGTTCGTAGCGGGAGCACAGATACGCAGTATTTT. Translating it yields CSVRSGSTDTQYF.

In its sample, this clonotype was seen many times. The rearrangement joins TRBV7-8 to TRBJ2-2; 9 bases line up with TRBD2. V trimming: 6 bases; J trimming: 1 base; junction bases outside the gene matches: 6. This CDR3 spans 16 amino acids. Germline V gene data show CDR1 as SGHVS and CDR2 as FQNEAQ. The CDR3 protein is CASRPKLAGNTGELFF. CDR3 DNA: TGTGCCAGCAGACCGAAACTAGCGGGGAACACCGGGGAGCTGTTTTTT. Based on the CDR3 plus reference TRBV7-8 and TRBJ2-2, the full variable domain is GAGVSQSPRYKVAKRGQDVALRCDPISGHVSLFWYQQALGQGPEFLTYFQNEAQLDKSGLPSDRFFAERPEGSVSTLKIQRTQQEDSAVYLCASRPKLAGNTGELFFGEGSRLTVL.

This clonotype was counted ten times or more. The chain employs TRBV12-3 or TRBV12-4 and TRBJ1-1, with TRBD1 identical over 9 bases. V gave up 6 bases and J gave up 7 bases; unmatched junction bases: 3. The CDR3 loop spans 12 amino acids. The CDR3 DNA follows: TGTGCCAGCAGGACAGGGGGTTTTGAAGCTTTCTTT. As protein: CASRTGGFEAFF.

This clonotype appeared a few times. The V gene is TRBV19, the J gene TRBJ2-1, with D hard to call. V shed 4 bases and J shed 6 bases, with 10 bases lying between them. The CDR3 runs 13 residues. From germline, CDR1 is LNHDA and CDR2 SQIVND (reference sequence). The CDR3 spells CASSTQPSNEQFF. The CDR3 bases are TGTGCCAGTAGTACCCAACCTAGCAATGAGCAGTTCTTC.

This clonotype showed up many times. The chain employs TRBV12-3 or TRBV12-4 and TRBJ1-5, with TRBD1 matching over 9 bases. CDR3 length: 15 amino acids. Losses at the gene ends were 5 bases for V and 5 bases for J; bases not matched to a gene: 7. The CDR3 reads CASSPGTGRHQPQHF. CDR3 DNA: TGTGCCAGCAGTCCGGGGACAGGGAGACATCAGCCCCAGCATTTT.

This clonotype showed up just a few times. An end of the junction does not agree with germline; a read error may underlie this. V is TRBV7-6 and J is TRBJ2-1, with 11 bases matching TRBD2. The CDR3 runs to 16 residues. CDR1 and CDR2 (germline): SGHVS, FNYEAQ. CDR3 sequence reads: CASSPYNSGGAFSALF. The DNA of the CDR3 is TGTGCCAGCAGCCCGTATAATAGCGGGGGGGCCTTCAGCGCTCTCTTC.

This clonotype was detected many times. In nucleotides, the CDR3 is TGTGCCAGCAGTTGGACTAGCGGGTACAATGAGCAGTTCTTC. Amino acids: CASSWTSGYNEQFF. The chain links TRBV6-2 or TRBV6-3 to TRBJ2-1; 11 bases map to TRBD2. J lost 4 bases, V lost 4 bases, and 0 bases had no gene match. The CDR3 contains 14 residues. Germline V gene lookup returns CDR1 MNHEY and CDR2 SVGEGT.

This clonotype came up a few times. The chain recombines TRBV28 with TRBJ2-5; D may match TRBD1 or TRBD2 (5 bases each). The CDR3 sequence is 15 residues long. Per germline, CDR1 MDHEN and CDR2 SYDVKM. V lost 2 bases and J lost 4, with 14 bases in between. The CDR3 region has the DNA TGTGCCAGCAGTTTAGGTGGGGGAATAGGAGAGACCCAGTACTTC. It translates to CASSLGGGIGETQYF.

In this sample, this clonotype turned up many times. The genes are TRBV7-2 and TRBJ2-3, with TRBD1 matching 9 bases. Germline V gene lookup returns CDR1 SGHTA and CDR2 FQGNSA. J gave up 5 bases and V 11 bases, and 11 bases lay outside the gene matches. The CDR3 has 14 residues. The DNA of the CDR3 is TGTGCCGCACCCCTAGGACAGGGGATAGATACGCAGTATTTT. The encoded protein is CAAPLGQGIDTQYF.

This clonotype has a count of ten or more. The chain links TRBV7-6 to TRBJ2-1; TRBD2 is a possible D gene (6 bases). CDR1 is SGHVS, CDR2 FNYEAQ, per germline. The V and J ends lost 5 bases and 7 bases respectively, with 12 bases between them. This CDR3 spans 13 amino acids. CDR3 sequence reads: CASSRDSENEQFF. CDR3 coding DNA: TGTGCCAGCAGCCGGGACTCCGAGAATGAGCAGTTCTTC.

This clonotype has a count of ten or more. The rearrangement uses TRBV6-1 and TRBJ2-1; TRBD1 might be the D (5 bases). In germline, CDR1 is MNHNS, CDR2 SASEGT. This CDR3 comprises 18 residues. V was trimmed by 6 bases and J by 4 bases, leaving 25 bases between them. The CDR3 sequence: CASSRVLKIHRRYNEQFF. CDR3 in DNA: TGTGCCAGCAGCCGCGTCCTCAAAATCCACAGGCGGTACAATGAGCAGTTCTTC.